These T cell receptor beta chains were read from a single sample in a study of blood T cell repertoires in COVID-19. Assay used: immunoSEQ multiplex PCR; TCRdb lists only in-frame clones, some missing. The sample includes roughly 50,000 clones, approximately 90% of them seen just once. Specimen: peripheral blood. The receptors stem from a man aged 70-80 years with acute or convalescent COVID-19. Each CDR3 is given with its conserved first and last residue. The order of the fields is D gene, clone size, J gene, V gene, CDR3 protein, CDR3 DNA. A D gene is named only where the DNA matches it firmly. For some rows the clone size is stated as once, few or many, or as a class when expanded; others skip it.

D: TRBD1; size: NA; J: TRBJ2-1; V: TRBV5-1; CDR3: CASSPSGTAPYNEQFF; DNA: TGCGCCAGCAGCCCATCAGGGACAGCCCCCTACAATGAGCAGTTCTTC
D: NA; size: few; J: TRBJ1-2; V: TRBV5-1; CDR3: CASTLGGAGGYTF; DNA: TGCGCCAGCACCCTCGGGGGGGCTGGGGGCTACACCTTC
D: NA; size: NA; J: TRBJ1-1; V: TRBV27; CDR3: CASSFRVSANTEAFF; DNA: TGTGCCAGCAGTTTCAGGGTTTCTGCTAACACTGAAGCTTTCTTT
D: TRBD1; size: NA; J: TRBJ1-5; V: TRBV15; CDR3: CATSRGTTGGSQPQHF; DNA: TGTGCCACCAGCAGAGGAACGACAGGGGGCTCTCAGCCCCAGCATTTT
D: TRBD1; size: NA; J: TRBJ1-1; V: TRBV28; CDR3: CASTHRTGNTEAFF; DNA: TGTGCCAGCACCCATCGGACAGGGAACACTGAAGCTTTCTTT
D: NA; size: NA; J: TRBJ1-3; V: TRBV18; CDR3: CASSPRGQPSSGNTIYF; DNA: TGTGCCAGCTCTCCCCGGGGTCAGCCAAGCTCTGGAAACACCATATATTTT
D: NA; size: NA; J: TRBJ1-2; V: TRBV19; CDR3: CASSIYSSGYTF; DNA: TGTGCCAGTAGTATATATAGTAGTGGCTACACCTTC
D: TRBD1; size: NA; J: TRBJ1-2; V: TRBV27; CDR3: CASSPGGFGYGYTF; DNA: TGTGCCAGCAGCCCAGGGGGATTCGGCTATGGCTACACCTTC
D: TRBD2; size: NA; J: TRBJ2-7; V: TRBV18; CDR3: CASSPSGGPYEQYF; DNA: TGTGCCAGCTCACCTAGCGGGGGCCCCTACGAGCAGTACTTC
D: NA; size: NA; J: TRBJ2-5; V: TRBV5-1; CDR3: CASSLSYQETQYF; DNA: TGCGCCAGCAGCTTGTCATACCAAGAGACCCAGTACTTC
D: NA; size: NA; J: TRBJ1-1; V: TRBV12-5; CDR3: CASGLVLRKGVAEAFF; DNA: TGTGCTAGTGGTTTGGTCCTCCGTAAGGGGGTTGCCGAAGCTTTCTTT
D: TRBD1; size: NA; J: TRBJ1-6; V: TRBV5-6; CDR3: CATHRGSSYNSPLHF; DNA: TGTGCCACCCACAGGGGCAGCTCCTATAATTCACCCCTCCACTTT
D: NA; size: NA; J: TRBJ2-7; V: TRBV27; CDR3: CASSGATEGYEQYF; DNA: TGTGCCAGCAGTGGGGCCACAGAAGGATACGAGCAGTACTTC
D: TRBD2; size: NA; J: TRBJ2-1; V: TRBV9; CDR3: CASSVDEGSGARFLEQFF; DNA: TGTGCCAGCAGCGTAGATGAAGGTAGCGGGGCTCGTTTCCTTGAGCAGTTCTTC
D: NA; size: once; J: TRBJ1-2; V: TRBV4-3; CDR3: CASSQDLGDYGYTF; DNA: TGCGCCAGCAGCCAAGATCTCGGGGACTATGGCTACACCTTC
D: TRBD1; size: NA; J: TRBJ2-7; V: TRBV4-1; CDR3: CASSRDRGAYEQYF; DNA: TGCGCCAGCAGCAGGGACAGGGGAGCCTACGAGCAGTACTTC
D: TRBD1; size: NA; J: TRBJ2-7; V: TRBV7-2; CDR3: CASSYQGGTGVHEQYF; DNA: TGTGCCAGCAGCTACCAAGGGGGGACAGGGGTCCACGAGCAGTACTTC